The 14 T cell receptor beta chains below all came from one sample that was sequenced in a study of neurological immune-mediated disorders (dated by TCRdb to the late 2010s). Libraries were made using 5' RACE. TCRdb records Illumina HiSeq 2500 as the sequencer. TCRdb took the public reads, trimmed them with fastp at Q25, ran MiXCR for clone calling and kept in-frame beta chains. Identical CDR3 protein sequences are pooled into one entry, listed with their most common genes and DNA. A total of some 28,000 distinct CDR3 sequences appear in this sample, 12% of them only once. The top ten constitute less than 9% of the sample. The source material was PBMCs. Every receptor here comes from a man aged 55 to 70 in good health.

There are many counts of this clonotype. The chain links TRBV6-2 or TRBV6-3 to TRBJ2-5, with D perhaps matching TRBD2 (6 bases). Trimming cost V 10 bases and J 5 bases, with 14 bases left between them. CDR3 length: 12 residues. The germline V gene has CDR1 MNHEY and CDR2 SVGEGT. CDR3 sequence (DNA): TGTGCCACCGCAGGGCTAGCGGAGACCCAGTACTTC. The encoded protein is CATAGLAETQYF.

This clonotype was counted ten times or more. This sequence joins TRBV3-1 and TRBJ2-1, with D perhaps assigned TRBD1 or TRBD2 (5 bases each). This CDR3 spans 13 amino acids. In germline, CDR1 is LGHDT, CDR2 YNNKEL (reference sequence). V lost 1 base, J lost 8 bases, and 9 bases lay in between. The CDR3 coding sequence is TGTGCCAGCAGCCAAGTTGGGACGTATGAGCAGTTCTTC. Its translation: CASSQVGTYEQFF.

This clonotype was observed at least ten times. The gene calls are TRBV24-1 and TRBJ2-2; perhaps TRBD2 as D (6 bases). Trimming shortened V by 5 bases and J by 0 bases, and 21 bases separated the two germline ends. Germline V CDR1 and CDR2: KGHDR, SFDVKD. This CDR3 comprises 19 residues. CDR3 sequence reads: CATSGVGGVAEANTGELFF. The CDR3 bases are TGTGCCACCAGTGGGGTGGGCGGGGTAGCGGAGGCGAACACCGGGGAGCTGTTTTTT.

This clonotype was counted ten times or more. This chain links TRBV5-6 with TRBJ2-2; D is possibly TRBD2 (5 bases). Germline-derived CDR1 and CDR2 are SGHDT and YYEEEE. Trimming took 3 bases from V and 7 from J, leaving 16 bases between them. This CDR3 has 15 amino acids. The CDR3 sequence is CASSWGTGDNGELFF. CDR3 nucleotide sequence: TGTGCCAGCAGCTGGGGAACCGGGGATAACGGGGAGCTGTTTTTT.

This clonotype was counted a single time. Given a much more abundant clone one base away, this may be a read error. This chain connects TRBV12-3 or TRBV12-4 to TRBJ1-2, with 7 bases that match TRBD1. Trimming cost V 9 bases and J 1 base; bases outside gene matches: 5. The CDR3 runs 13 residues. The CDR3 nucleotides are TGTGCCAGAAGCAGGGACAGTAACTATGGCTACACCTTC. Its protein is CARSRDSNYGYTF.

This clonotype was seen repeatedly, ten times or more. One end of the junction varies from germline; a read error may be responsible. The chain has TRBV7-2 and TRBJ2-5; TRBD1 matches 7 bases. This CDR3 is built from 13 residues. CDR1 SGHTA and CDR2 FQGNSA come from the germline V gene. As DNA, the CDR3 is TGTGCCAGCAGCCTAGGGGGCCAAGATACCCAGTACTTC. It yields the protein CASSLGGQDTQYF.

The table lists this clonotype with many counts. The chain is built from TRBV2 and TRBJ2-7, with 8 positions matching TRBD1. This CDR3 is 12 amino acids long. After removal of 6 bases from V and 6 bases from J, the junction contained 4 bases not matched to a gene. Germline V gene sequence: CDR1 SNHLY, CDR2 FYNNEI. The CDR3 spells CASRGQAREQYF. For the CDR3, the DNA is TGTGCCAGCAGGGGACAGGCTCGCGAGCAGTACTTC.

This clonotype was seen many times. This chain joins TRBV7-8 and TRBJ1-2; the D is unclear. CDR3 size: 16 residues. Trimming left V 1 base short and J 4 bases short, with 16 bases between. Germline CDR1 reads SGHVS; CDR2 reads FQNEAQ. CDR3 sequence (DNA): TGTGCCAGCAGCTTAGTGGTGTCGGGATATTTCTATGGCTACACCTTC. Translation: CASSLVVSGYFYGYTF. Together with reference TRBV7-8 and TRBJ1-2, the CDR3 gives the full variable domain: GAGVSQSPRYKVAKRGQDVALRCDPISGHVSLFWYQQALGQGPEFLTYFQNEAQLDKSGLPSDRFFAERPEGSVSTLKIQRTQQEDSAVYLCASSLVVSGYFYGYTFGSGTRLTVV.

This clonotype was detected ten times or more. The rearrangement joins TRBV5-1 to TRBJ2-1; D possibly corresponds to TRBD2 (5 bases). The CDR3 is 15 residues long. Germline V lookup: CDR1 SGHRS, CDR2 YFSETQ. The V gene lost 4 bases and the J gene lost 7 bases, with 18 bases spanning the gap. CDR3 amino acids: CASSRVDEGFNEQFF. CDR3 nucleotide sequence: TGCGCCAGCAGCCGAGTAGATGAGGGATTTAATGAGCAGTTCTTC.

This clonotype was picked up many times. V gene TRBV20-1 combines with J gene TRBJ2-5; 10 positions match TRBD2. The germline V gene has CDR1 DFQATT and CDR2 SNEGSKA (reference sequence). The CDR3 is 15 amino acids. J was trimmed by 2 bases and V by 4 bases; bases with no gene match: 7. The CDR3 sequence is CSATPTSGSQETQYF. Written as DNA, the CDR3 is TGCAGTGCTACTCCGACTAGCGGGTCACAAGAGACCCAGTACTTC.

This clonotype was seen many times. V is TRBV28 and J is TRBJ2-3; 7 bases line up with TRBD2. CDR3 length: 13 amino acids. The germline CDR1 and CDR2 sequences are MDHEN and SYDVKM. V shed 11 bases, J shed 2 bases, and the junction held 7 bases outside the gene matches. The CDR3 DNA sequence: TGTGCCTTACGAGGGAGGGACACAGATACGCAGTATTTT. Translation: CALRGRDTDTQYF.

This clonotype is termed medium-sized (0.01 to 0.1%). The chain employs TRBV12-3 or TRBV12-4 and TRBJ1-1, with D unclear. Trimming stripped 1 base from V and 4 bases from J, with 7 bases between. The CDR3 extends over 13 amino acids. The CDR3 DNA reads TGTGCCAGCAGTTTAGGGCCGAGCACTGAAGCTTTCTTT. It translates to CASSLGPSTEAFF.

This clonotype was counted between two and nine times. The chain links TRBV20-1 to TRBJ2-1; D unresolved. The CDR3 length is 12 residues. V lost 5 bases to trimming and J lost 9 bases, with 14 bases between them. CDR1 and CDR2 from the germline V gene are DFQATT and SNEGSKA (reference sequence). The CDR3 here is CSAATGTGEQFF. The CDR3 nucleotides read TGCAGTGCTGCAACTGGAACCGGTGAGCAGTTCTTC.

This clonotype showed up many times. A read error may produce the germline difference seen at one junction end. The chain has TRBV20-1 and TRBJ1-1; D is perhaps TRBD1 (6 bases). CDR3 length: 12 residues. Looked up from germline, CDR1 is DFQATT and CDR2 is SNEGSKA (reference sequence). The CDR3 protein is CSAITGNSEAFF. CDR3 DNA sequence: TGCAGTGCCATAACAGGGAACTCTGAAGCTTTCTTT.